This entry describes one TCR beta chain. Its specificity is not known. This sample is drawn from a study of CD8+ T cells in alopecia areata. Findings and limits, study-wide: Relative to normal scalp, lesional scalp, especially alopecia totalis/universalis, showed higher clonality. With patients, TCR sharing proved less clear than in mice, a difference possibly related to HLA. Sequencing of scalp tissue also captures the resident alphabeta T cells of normal skin.

Collection of lesional scalp punch biopsies and peripheral blood was performed in alopecia areata patients. CDR3 size: 19 residues. Looked up from germline, CDR1 is MNHEY and CDR2 is SMNVEV (reference sequence). After removal of 2 bases from V and 1 base from J, the junction contained 16 bases not matched to a gene. Reverse transcribed after extraction, RNA yielded cDNA as the sequencing template. TCRdb's table, derived via immunoSEQ multiplex PCR, lists solely in-frame clones and lacks some. The sample has 20,000 to 30,000 clones, 40% to 65% seen once. This receptor was obtained from a human donor with alopecia areata. Sequencing input: NKG2D-high CD8+ T cells sorted from blood. V gene TRBV27 combines with J gene TRBJ1-2; TRBD1 agrees at 7 bases. The CDR3 sequence: CASSLGPFNPGQLNYGYTF. CDR3 nucleotide sequence: TGTGCCAGCAGTTTAGGCCCCTTTAATCCGGGACAGCTTAACTATGGCTACACCTTC.